The entry below gives a single TCR beta chain sequence along with its context. One end of the junction fails to match germline, which may point to a read error. Amplified TCR beta CDR3 regions derived from RNA transcripts. The HTBI primer set drove a first-round RT-PCR of the TCR CDR3. MiXCR, applied by TCRdb to the multiplex PCR reads, yields one record per CDR3 protein. The table lists about 96,000 distinct CDR3 sequences, under 65% of them singletons. Isolation of PBMCs was performed on around 9.3 ml fresh peripheral blood. Germline CDR1 and CDR2: SGHRS and YFSETQ. The CDR3 is 13 amino acids. This record comes from a study of T cells in Graves' hyperthyroidism and ophthalmopathy.

The chain has TRBV5-1 and TRBJ1-5; D gene ambiguous. Sequenced input: blood. The receptor was derived from a woman in her forties with Graves' hyperthyroidism. CDR3: CARSLQPRAYEHF. CDR3 in DNA: TGCGCCAGGAGCTTACAGCCAAGAGCCTACGAGCATTTT.